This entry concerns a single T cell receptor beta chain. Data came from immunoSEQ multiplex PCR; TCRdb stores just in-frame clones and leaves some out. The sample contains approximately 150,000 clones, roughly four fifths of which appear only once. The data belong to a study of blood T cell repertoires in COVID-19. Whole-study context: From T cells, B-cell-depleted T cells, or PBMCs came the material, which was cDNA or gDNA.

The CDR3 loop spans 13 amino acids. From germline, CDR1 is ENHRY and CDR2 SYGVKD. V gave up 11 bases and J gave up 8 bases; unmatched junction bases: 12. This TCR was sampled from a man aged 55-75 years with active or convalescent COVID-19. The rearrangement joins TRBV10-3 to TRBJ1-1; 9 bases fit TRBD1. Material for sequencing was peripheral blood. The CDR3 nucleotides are TGTGCCGCCACTGCCGGGACAGGGAACGAAGCTTTCTTT. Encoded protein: CAATAGTGNEAFF.